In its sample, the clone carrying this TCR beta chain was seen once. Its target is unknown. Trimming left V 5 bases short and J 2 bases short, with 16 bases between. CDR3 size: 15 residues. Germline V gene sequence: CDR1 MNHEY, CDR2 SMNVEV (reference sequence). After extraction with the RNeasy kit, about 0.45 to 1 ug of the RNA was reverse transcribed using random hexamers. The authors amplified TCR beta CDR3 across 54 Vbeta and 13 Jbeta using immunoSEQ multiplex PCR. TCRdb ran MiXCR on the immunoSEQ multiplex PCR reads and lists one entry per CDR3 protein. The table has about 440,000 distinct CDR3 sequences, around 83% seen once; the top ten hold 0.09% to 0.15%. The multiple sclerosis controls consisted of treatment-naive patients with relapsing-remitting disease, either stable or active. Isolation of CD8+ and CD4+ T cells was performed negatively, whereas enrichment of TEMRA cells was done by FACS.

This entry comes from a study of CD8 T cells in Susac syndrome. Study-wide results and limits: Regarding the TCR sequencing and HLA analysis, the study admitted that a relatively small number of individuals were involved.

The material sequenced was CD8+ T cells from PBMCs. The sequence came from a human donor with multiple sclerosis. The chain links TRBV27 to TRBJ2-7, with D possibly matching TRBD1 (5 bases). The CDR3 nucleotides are TGTGCCAGCAGTAGAGATCTGGACACAGCCTACGAGCAGTACTTC. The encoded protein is CASSRDLDTAYEQYF.